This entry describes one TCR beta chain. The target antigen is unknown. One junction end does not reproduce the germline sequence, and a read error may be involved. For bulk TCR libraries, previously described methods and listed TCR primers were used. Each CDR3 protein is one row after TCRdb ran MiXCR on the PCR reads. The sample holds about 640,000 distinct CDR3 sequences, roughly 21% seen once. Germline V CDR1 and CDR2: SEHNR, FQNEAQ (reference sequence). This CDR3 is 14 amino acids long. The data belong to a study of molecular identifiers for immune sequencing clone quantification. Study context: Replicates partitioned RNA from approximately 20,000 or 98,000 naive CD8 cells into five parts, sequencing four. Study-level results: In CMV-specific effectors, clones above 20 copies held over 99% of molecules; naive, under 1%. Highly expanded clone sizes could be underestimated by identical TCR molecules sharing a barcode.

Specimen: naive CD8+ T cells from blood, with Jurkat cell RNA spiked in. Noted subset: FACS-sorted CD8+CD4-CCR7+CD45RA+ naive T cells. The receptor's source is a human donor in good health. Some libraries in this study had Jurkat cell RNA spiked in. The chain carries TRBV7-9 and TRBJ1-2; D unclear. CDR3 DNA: TGTGCCGGCAGCTTCTCTGAGGGCTTGAGCGGCTACACCTTC. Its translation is CAGSFSEGLSGYTF.